This T cell receptor (beta chain) was documented in a study of type 1 and type 2 diabetes patients. Looking at the study overall: The cohort mixed type 1 diabetes, type 2 diabetes and nondiabetic donors.

PCR was run on genomic DNA. A primer set of 30 forward and 13 reverse primers amplified the CDR3. MiXCR, applied by TCRdb to the multiplex PCR reads, yields one record per CDR3 protein. This table holds 250,000 or so distinct CDR3 sequences, approximately 50% found once. The germline gives CDR1 SGHRS, CDR2 YFSETQ. The junction had 4 bases not matched to a gene; V was cut back by 3 bases and J by 1 base. The CDR3 totals 17 residues. Sequenced sample: peripheral blood mononuclear cells (PBMCs). V usage is TRBV5-1 and J usage is TRBJ2-3, with 14 bases aligning to TRBD2. The TCR was taken from a man aged 18-30 years with type 2 diabetes. The CDR3 is CASSSGTSGRRTDTQYF. The CDR3 bases are TGCGCCAGCAGCTCCGGGACTAGCGGGAGACGCACAGATACGCAGTATTTT.